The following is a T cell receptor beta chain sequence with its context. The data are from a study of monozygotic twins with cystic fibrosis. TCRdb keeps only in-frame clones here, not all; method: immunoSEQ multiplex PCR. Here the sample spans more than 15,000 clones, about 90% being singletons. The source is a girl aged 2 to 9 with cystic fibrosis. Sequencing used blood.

The CDR3 loop reads CASSQVLSWGEQFF. Written as DNA, the CDR3 is TGTGCCAGCAGCCAAGTCCTTTCCTGGGGTGAGCAGTTCTTC. This chain joins TRBV14 and TRBJ2-1, with unresolved D. This CDR3 spans 14 amino acids. Trimming shortened V by 1 base and J by 9 bases, and 13 bases separated the two germline ends. Germline assignment: CDR1 SGHDN and CDR2 FVKESK.